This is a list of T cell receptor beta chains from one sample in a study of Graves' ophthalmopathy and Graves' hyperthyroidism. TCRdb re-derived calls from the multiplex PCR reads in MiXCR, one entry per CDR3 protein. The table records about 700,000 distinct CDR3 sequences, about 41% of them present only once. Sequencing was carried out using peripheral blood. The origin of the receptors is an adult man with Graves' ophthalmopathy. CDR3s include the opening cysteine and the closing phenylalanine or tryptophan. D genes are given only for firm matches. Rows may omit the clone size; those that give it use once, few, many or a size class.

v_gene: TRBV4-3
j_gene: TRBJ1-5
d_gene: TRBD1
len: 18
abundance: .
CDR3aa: CASSQGFGTGVSNQPQHF
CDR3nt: TGCGCCAGCAGCCAAGGGTTTGGGACAGGAGTTAGCAATCAGCCCCAGCATTTT

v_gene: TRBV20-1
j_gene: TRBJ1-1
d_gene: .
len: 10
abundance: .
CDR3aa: CSNMNTEAFF
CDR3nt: TGTAGCAACATGAACACTGAAGCTTTCTTT

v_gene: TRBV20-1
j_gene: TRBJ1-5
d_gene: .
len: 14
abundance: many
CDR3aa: CSARDPESNQPQHF
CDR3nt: TGCAGTGCTAGAGACCCCGAAAGCAATCAGCCCCAGCATTTT

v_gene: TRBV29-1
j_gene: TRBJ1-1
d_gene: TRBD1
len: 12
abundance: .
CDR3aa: CSASGQGNEAFF
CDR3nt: TGCAGTGCATCGGGACAGGGAAATGAAGCTTTCTTT

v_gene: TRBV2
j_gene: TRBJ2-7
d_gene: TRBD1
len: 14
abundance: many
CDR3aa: CASRAGQGAWEQYF
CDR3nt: TGTGCCAGCAGGGCGGGACAGGGGGCGTGGGAGCAGTACTTC

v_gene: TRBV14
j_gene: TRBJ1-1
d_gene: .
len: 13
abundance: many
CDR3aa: CASSQAGFTEAFF
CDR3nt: TGTGCCAGCAGCCAAGCAGGGTTCACTGAAGCTTTCTTT

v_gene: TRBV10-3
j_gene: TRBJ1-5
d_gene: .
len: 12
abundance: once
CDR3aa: CATGTGEETQHF
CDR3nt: TGTGCCACCGGGACGGGGGAAGAGACCCAGCATTTT

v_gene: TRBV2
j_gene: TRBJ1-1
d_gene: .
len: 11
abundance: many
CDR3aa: CASRETLEAFF
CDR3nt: TGTGCCAGCAGAGAGACACTTGAAGCTTTCTTT

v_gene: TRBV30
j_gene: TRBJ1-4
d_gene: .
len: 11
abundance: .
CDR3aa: CAWSDNEKLFF
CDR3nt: TGTGCCTGGAGTGATAATGAAAAACTGTTTTTT

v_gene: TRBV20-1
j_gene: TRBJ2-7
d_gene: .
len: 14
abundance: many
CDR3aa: CSARGRRAPYEQYF
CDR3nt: TGCAGTGCTCGGGGAAGACGGGCCCCCTACGAGCAGTACTTC

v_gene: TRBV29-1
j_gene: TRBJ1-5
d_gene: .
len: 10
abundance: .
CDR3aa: CSIMTGPQHF
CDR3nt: TGCAGCATAATGACAGGGCCCCAGCATTTT

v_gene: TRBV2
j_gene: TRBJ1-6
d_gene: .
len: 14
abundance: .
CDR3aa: CASSLAGLLRSPHF
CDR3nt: TGTGCCAGCAGCCTAGCGGGACTGCTCCGATCCCCCCACTTT

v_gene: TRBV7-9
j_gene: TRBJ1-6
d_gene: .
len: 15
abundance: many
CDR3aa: CASSLASGPGSPLHF
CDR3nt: TGTGCCAGCAGCTTAGCTTCGGGACCGGGTTCACCCCTCCACTTT

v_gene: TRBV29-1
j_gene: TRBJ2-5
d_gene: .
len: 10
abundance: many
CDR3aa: CSVYQETQYF
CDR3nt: TGCAGCGTGTACCAAGAGACCCAGTACTTC

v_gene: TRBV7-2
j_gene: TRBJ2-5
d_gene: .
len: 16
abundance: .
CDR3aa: CASGSGLPMGQETQYF
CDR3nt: TGTGCCAGTGGCTCTGGACTCCCAATGGGGCAAGAGACCCAGTACTTC

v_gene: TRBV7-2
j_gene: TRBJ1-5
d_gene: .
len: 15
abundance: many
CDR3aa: CASSLVTQANQPQHF
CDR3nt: TGTGCCAGCAGCTTAGTAACTCAGGCGAATCAGCCCCAGCATTTT

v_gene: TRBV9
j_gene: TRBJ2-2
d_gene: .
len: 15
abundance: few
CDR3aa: CASSARTANTGELFF
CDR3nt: TGTGCCAGCAGCGCCCGGACAGCAAACACCGGGGAGCTGTTTTTT

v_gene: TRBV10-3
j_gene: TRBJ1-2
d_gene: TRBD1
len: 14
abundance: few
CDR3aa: CASSEPGTAYGYTF
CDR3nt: TGTGCCAGCAGTGAACCAGGGACAGCCTATGGCTACACCTTC

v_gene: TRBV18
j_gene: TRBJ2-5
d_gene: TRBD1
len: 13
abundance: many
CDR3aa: CASSWTGRETQYF
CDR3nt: TGTGCCAGCTCTTGGACAGGGCGCGAGACCCAGTACTTC

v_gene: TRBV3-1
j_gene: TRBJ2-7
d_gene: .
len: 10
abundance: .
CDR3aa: CASESGEQYF
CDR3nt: TGTGCCAGCGAAAGCGGGGAGCAGTACTTC

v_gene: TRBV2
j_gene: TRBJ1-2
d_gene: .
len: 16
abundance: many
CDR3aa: CASSESGDSPNYGYTF
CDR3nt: TGTGCCAGCAGTGAATCTGGTGACAGTCCTAACTATGGCTACACCTTC

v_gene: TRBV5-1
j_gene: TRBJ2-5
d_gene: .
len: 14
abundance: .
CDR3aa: CASTLFGEVGTQYF
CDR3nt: TGCGCCAGCACCCTTTTCGGGGAGGTCGGGACCCAGTACTTC

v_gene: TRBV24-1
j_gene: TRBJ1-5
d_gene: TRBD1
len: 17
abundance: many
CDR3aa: CATSDAGTGFDNQPQHF
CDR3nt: TGTGCCACCAGTGACGCCGGGACAGGGTTTGACAATCAGCCCCAGCATTTT

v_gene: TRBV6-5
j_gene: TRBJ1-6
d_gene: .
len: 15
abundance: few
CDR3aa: CASSYLSGFGSPLHF
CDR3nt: TGTGCCAGCAGTTACCTTTCAGGGTTCGGTTCACCCCTCCACTTT

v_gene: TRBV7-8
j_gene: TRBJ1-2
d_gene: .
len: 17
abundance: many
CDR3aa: CASSLERVPGSVVGYTF
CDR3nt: TGTGCCAGCAGCTTAGAAAGGGTGCCCGGGTCGGTTGTTGGCTACACCTTC

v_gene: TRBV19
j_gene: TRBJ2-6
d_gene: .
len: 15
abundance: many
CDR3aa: CASSISQAGANVLTF
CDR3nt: TGTGCCAGTAGTATTTCGCAGGCTGGGGCCAACGTCCTGACTTTC

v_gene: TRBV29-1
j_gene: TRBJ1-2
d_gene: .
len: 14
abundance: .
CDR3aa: CSLESGLLGYGYTF
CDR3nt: TGCAGCTTAGAATCCGGACTCCTAGGGTATGGCTACACCTTC

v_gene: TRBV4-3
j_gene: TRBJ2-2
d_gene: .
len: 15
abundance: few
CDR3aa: CASSQETGFTGELFF
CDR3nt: TGCGCCAGCAGCCAAGAGACAGGATTCACCGGGGAGCTGTTTTTT

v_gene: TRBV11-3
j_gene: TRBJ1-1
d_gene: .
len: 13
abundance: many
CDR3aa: CASSKPMNTEAFF
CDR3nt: TGTGCCAGCAGCAAACCCATGAACACTGAAGCTTTCTTT

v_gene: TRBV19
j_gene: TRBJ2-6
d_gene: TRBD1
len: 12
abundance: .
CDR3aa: CASRSKGATEAF
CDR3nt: TGTGCCAGTAGGAGTAAGGGGGCCACTGAAGCTTTC

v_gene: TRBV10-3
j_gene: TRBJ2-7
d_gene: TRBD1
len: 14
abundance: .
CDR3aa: CASSQGQGVHEQYF
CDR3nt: TGTGCCAGCAGTCAGGGACAGGGCGTCCACGAGCAGTACTTC

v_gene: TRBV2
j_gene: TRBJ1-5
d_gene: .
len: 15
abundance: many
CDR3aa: CASTRTQEGNQPQHF
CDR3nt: TGTGCCAGCACGAGGACCCAAGAAGGCAATCAGCCCCAGCATTTT

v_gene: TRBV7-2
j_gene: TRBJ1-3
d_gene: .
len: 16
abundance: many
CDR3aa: CASSPMDPGSGNTIYF
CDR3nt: TGTGCCAGCAGCCCAATGGATCCGGGCTCTGGAAACACCATATATTTT

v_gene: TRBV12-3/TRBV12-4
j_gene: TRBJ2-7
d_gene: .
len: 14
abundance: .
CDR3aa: CASSLRGERNEQYF
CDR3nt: TGTGCCAGCAGTCTTAGAGGGGAGCGCAACGAGCAGTACTTC

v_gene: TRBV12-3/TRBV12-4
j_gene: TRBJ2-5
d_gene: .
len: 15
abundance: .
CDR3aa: CASSSPRDWKETQYF
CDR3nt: TGTGCCAGCAGTTCCCCCCGGGACTGGAAGGAGACCCAGTACTTC

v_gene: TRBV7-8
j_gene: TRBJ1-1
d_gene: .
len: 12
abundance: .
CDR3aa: CAEWTARSEAFF
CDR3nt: TGTGCCGAGTGGACAGCCCGGTCTGAAGCTTTCTTT

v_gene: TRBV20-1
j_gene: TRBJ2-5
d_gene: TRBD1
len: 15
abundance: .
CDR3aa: CSARDMTGDEETQYF
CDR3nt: TGCAGTGCTAGAGATATGACAGGGGACGAAGAGACCCAGTACTTC

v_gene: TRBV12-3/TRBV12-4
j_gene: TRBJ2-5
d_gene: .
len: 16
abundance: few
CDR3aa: CASSLLGVRPQETQYF
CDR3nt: TGTGCCAGCAGTTTATTAGGGGTCCGGCCCCAAGAGACCCAGTACTTC

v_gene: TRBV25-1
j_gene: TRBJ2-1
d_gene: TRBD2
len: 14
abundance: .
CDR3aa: CASSGLAGGNEQFF
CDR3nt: TGTGCCAGCAGTGGACTAGCGGGAGGAAATGAGCAGTTCTTC

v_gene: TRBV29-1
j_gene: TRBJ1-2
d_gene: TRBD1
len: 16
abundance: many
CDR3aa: CSVYNLRDRGNYGYTF
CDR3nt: TGCAGCGTGTATAACCTCCGGGACAGGGGAAACTATGGCTACACCTTC

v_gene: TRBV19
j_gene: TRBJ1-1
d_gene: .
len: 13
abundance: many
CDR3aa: CASSRQEENEAFF
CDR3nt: TGTGCCAGTAGTAGACAGGAGGAAAATGAAGCTTTCTTT

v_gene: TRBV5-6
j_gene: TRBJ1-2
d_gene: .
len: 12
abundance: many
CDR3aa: CASSRLERGYTF
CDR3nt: TGTGCCAGCAGTCGACTAGAGCGGGGCTACACCTTC

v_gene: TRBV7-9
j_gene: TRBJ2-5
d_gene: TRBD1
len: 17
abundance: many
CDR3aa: CASSPGGKGQLQETQYF
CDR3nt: TGTGCCAGCAGCCCAGGGGGCAAGGGACAGCTCCAAGAGACCCAGTACTTC

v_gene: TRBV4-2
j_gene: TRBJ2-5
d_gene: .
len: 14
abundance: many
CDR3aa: CASGNTGEGETQYF
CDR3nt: TGTGCCAGCGGCAACACAGGGGAGGGGGAGACCCAGTACTTC

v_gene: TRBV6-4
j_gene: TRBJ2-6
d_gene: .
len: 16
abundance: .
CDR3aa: CASSDRFGSGANVLTF
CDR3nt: TGTGCCAGCAGTGACAGGTTTGGGTCTGGGGCCAACGTCCTGACTTTC

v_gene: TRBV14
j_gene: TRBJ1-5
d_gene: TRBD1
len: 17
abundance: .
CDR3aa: CASSPGGAGTGDKAQHF
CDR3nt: TGTGCCAGCAGCCCCGGGGGGGCCGGGACAGGGGATAAGGCCCAGCATTTT

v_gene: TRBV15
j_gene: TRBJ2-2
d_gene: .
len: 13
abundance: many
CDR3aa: CATSRDISGELFF
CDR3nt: TGTGCCACCAGCAGAGATATCAGCGGGGAGCTGTTTTTT

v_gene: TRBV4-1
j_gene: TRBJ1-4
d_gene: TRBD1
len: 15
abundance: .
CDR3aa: CASSLRDSFREKLFF
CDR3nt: TGCGCCAGCAGCCTTCGGGACAGCTTTCGGGAAAAACTGTTTTTT

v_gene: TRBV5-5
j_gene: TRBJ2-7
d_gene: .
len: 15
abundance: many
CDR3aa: CASSSTSGTNYEQYF
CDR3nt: TGTGCCAGCAGCTCTACCTCCGGGACGAACTACGAGCAGTACTTC

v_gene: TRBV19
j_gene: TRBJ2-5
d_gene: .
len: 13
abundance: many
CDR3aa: CASSIGGKETQYF
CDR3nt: TGTGCCAGTAGTATAGGGGGCAAAGAGACCCAGTACTTC

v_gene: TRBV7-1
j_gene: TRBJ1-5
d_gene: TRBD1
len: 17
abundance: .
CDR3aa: CASSSLPGQNHNQPQHF
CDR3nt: TGTGCCAGCAGCTCCCTCCCGGGACAGAACCACAATCAGCCCCAGCATTTT

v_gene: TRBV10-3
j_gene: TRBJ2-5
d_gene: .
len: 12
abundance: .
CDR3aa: CAIMQTYQTQYF
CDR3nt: TGTGCCATCATGCAGACCTACCAGACCCAGTACTTC

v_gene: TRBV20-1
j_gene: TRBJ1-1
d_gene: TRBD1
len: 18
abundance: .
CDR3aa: CSAVVVRVGQKMNTEAFF
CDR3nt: TGCAGTGCCGTGGTCGTTAGGGTGGGACAGAAAATGAACACTGAAGCTTTCTTT

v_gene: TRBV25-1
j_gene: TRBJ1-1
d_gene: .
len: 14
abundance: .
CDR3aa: CASTTQGPGTEAFF
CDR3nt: TGTGCCAGCACAACACAGGGTCCCGGCACTGAAGCTTTCTTT

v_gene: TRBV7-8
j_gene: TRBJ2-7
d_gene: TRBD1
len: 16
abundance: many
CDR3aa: CASSPPLRTGGYEQYF
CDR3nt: TGTGCCAGCAGCCCCCCCCTCCGGACAGGGGGCTACGAGCAGTACTTC

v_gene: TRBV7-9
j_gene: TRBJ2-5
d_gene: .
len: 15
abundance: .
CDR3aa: CASGLSSTTRETQYF
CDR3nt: TGTGCCAGCGGACTAAGCAGCACCACGCGGGAGACCCAGTACTTC

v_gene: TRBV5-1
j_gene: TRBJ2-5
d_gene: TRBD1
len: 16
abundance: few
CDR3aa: CASSSGQGGAKETQYF
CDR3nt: TGCGCCAGCAGCTCCGGACAGGGGGGCGCAAAAGAGACCCAGTACTTC

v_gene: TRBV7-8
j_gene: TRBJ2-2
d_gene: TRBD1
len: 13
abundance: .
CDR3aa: CASSQHRHRGLFF
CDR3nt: TGTGCCAGCAGCCAACATCGCCACAGGGGGCTGTTTTTT

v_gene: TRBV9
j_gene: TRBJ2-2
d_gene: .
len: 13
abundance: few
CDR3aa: CASSAGGAGELFF
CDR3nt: TGTGCCAGCAGCGCAGGGGGGGCCGGGGAGCTGTTTTTT

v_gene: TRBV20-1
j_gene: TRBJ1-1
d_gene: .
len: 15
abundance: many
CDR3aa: CSARDRERSDTEAFF
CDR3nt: TGCAGTGCTAGAGATCGCGAAAGGTCGGACACTGAAGCTTTCTTT